This TCR beta chain derives from a study of cytomegalovirus exposure and HLA in healthy donors (dated by TCRdb to 2016 to 2017). Turning to the overall study: According to an earlier analysis of 550 to 700 of the donors, about 180 million T cells yielded 117 million unique TCR beta sequences and about 300 Gb of sequence data. An early release that covered around 590 HLA-typed donors contained around 300 gigabases of sequencing data and 70 million to 100 million unique TCR sequences. The genetic ancestry cluster associated with self-reported Caucasian donors included around four fifths of the 300 to 400 genotyped donors. The study aimed to test whether cataloging public T cell receptors could reveal signatures of past pathogen exposure. The T cell repertoires of some 700 subjects were profiled by immunosequencing and related to cytomegalovirus serostatus. Besides the first cohort of roughly 660 subjects, a separate validation cohort made up of 120 different subjects was used. To predict cytomegalovirus infection status, the study brought together high-throughput TCR immunosequencing, statistical association of individual TCRs with disease status, and machine learning. To study patterns of TCR occurrence, a later analysis re-analyzed previously published TCR beta repertoires from several hundred donors and added high-resolution HLA genotyping. Rather than drawing on any new phenotypic data, the later analysis identified candidate immune exposures from TCR beta sequences and the way those sequences occurred across donors. In an earlier analysis of a few hundred of the donors, high-throughput TCR beta sequencing was used to judge whether each TCR beta V gene segment behaved as functional or pseudogenic. Donor age, sex, ethnicity and CMV serostatus were collected together with the repertoire data. A later genetic analysis used genome-wide SNP genotypes for 398 of the 666 donors, treating that subset as a discovery cohort. Every repertoire in the discovery cohort had been generated on one and the same sequencing platform. HLA typing covered class I and class II loci at four-digit resolution. The number of donors typed differed by locus, with about 629-630 for A, B, C, DRB1 and DQB1, over 500 for DQA1, under 610 for DPA1, and approximately 470 for DPB1. Five DR-DQ haplotypes were handled as single units for association and clustering, since linkage in the cohort was strong. Across about 370 genotyped donors of the cohort, an average of about 240,000 unique TCR beta nucleotide sequences per donor were sequenced, and around 19% of those sequences were non-productive. Overall results and qualifications from the work: A later analysis found that HLA-associated TCR beta chains were more clonally expanded and had lower generation probabilities than equally common non-associated chains. The classifier was reported to diagnose cytomegalovirus status with high specificity and sensitivity in both the original and validation cohorts. A cluster of highly shared sequence variants was judged likely to represent a technical artifact of the sequencing pipeline. In a later analysis, about 17,000 TCR beta sequences were associated with specific HLA alleles at a false discovery rate of 0.05. V-gene and J-gene trimming of TCR beta chains was associated with a missense DCLRE1C variant in a later genetic analysis, and the association was replicated in an independent cohort. Compared with the roughly 700-donor mean, donors in an Asian-associated ancestry cluster had fewer N-insertions in productive TCRs, according to a later genetic analysis. Linkage disequilibrium might explain the correlated functional status among segregating V segments, but an unknown experimental factor could not be excluded. Some IMGT-functional V segments, including TRBV6-2 and TRBV6-3, could not be told apart with the 87-base-pair reads, so those segments were excluded. According to a later analysis, parvovirus B19, influenza, CMV and Epstein-Barr virus appeared linked to several top co-occurrence clusters. Three of the identified cytomegalovirus-associated TCR beta chains were confirmed in vitro to be specific for cytomegalovirus antigens. Presence/absence analyses assumed roughly uniform sequencing depth across donors, an assumption that may not hold. Because counts were too low, seventeen rarely observed V segments, including chromosome 9 orphons, were excluded from the earlier analysis of 587 of the donors. Most CMV-associated TCR beta chains appeared to be HLA-restricted in a later analysis, and the HLA associations seemed to be driven largely by CMV exposure. The study listed 170 or so TCR beta chains as associated with cytomegalovirus. It was suggested by the authors that the approach could potentially be generalized to other disease states and immunological phenotypes. In a later analysis, the rate of TCR association differed among HLA loci, with DRB1 alleles having the most associated TCRs and HLA-C alleles having the fewest. For the cohort, immune exposure information was limited to CMV serostatus. Across donors, most TCR sequences were observed very rarely, whereas some public TCRs were present in many individuals. A further reported finding was that TCR beta sequences accurately predicted the HLA-A and HLA-B alleles for most subjects in the first cohort. An earlier analysis of 587 of the donors showed that most TCR beta V segments appeared in productive rearrangements either about 90% or about 30% of the time, which broadly matched IMGT annotations. HLA typing was unavailable for some donors at each locus, so association tests used only the typed subset. In this cohort, only TCR beta chains were sequenced, and detectable features were limited by the absence of alpha or paired-chain data. Strong co-occurrence of HLA alleles, especially DR and DQ, made assigning TCR associations to individual alleles difficult.

As regards this clone: The target of this receptor is not known.

In total, about 650 healthy bone marrow donors made up the cohort. At the time of sampling, every cohort member was nominally healthy, though immune exposures that went unrecorded were likely present. The donor tested CMV seronegative and was one of the 352 seronegative cohort members. Each donor provided a peripheral blood sample, and peripheral blood mononuclear cells were used for TCR beta sequencing. Genomic DNA was extracted from the blood cell samples with the Qiagen DNeasy Blood Extraction Kit. From V the trimming removes 5 bases and from J it removes 3 bases, while the gene matches leave 5 bases of the junction unaccounted for. Reading from cysteine to phenylalanine, the CDR3 counts 14 amino acids. Only CDR3 DNA remains: 42 bases, in frame from the first base. Sequences SGHDT (CDR1) and YYEEEE (CDR2) are obtained from the germline V gene. The library was prepared using the immunoSEQ multiplex PCR assay. For the multiplex PCR, a mixture combining 60 forward primers for TCR Vbeta segments and 13 reverse primers for TCR Jbeta segments was used. The CDR3 region of rearranged TCR beta genes was amplified from genomic DNA with a multiplex PCR assay. The Illumina HiSeq System was used to sequence the amplified TCR beta libraries as 87-base-pair reads. Per the source publication's procedure: A later analysis counted about 76 million unique TCR beta chains across the roughly 700 repertoires, and around 9.9 million of these chains were shared by at least two donors. Raw reads were error-corrected and collapsed into unique sequences by a nearest-neighbor algorithm in which closely related sequences were merged to remove PCR and sequencing errors. To assign V, D and J gene segments, CDR3 sequences were aligned to IMGT reference sequences. For a sequence to be retained, a match of at least six nucleotides to both a V gene segment and a J gene segment was required. A rearrangement was called productive if the CDR3 had no stop codons and remained in frame with V and J, and every other rearrangement was called non-productive. Following IMGT convention, CDR3 was defined as the stretch from the second conserved V-encoded cysteine up to the conserved J-encoded phenylalanine. The earlier analysis of approximately 500 of the donors excluded sequences that lacked an unambiguous match to a single V gene segment. In an earlier analysis of several hundred of the donors, V segments were called functional above 56.7% productive rearrangements and were called segregating when the between-donor standard deviation exceeded 5%. To diagnose cytomegalovirus status from the catalog of TCR beta chain sequences, a statistical classification framework was built. In a later analysis, TCR nucleotide sequences were compared against IMGT/GENE-DB human TR gene sequences so that V and J genes could be assigned. Using the TCRdist pipeline, a later analysis assigned CDR3 sequences along with most-parsimonious VDJ recombination scenarios. In a later analysis, each TCR beta chain was defined by its CDR3 amino acid sequence together with its V-gene family, and reads without a unique V-gene family were excluded. As a way to deal with suspected cross-contamination and a sequencing artifact, a later analysis dropped hundreds of nucleotide sequences that were highly shared and had low generation probability. For each public chain, a later analysis derived a clonal expansion index from normalized ranks of inferred template counts within each repertoire. Generation probabilities in a later analysis came from a VDJ recombination model fitted to out-of-frame rearrangements, and those results were checked against IGoR. In a later analysis, TCR-TCR, TCR-HLA and TCR-CMV co-occurrence was scored with hypergeometric tests, and a repertoire-size bias correction was applied to TCR pairs. False discovery rates were estimated in a later analysis by permuting HLA or CMV assignments 20 times. In a later analysis, co-occurring TCRs were grouped with DBSCAN, and TCRdist sequence similarity was added when clustering was performed within HLA-allele-positive subsets. Repertoires with fewer than 30,000 or more than 120,000 public chains were left out of co-occurrence clustering, as were a few repertoires with anomalous nucleotide sharing. The clones in this table, taken by TCRdb from immuneACCESS, are in-frame only. Not every clone is retained; where verified, under half of the shortfall comes from an unresolved V gene, and the cause of the rest is unknown. V and J calls plus clone size are reproduced from that table; the DNA served to infer D and trimming. The sample table gives roughly 140,000 clones. 0.75% to 1% of the sample is taken by the ten largest.

The chain is assembled from TRBV5-6 and TRBJ2-5, and 9 junctional nucleotides match TRBD1. The sample taken for sequencing was PBMCs. The receptor was derived from a male donor in good health and CMV-seronegative. The DNA is TGTGCCAGCAGGTTGACAGGGGGAGAAGAGACCCAGTACTTC. It codes for CASRLTGGEETQYF.